This TCR beta chain is drawn from a study of Ad26.COV2.S vaccination and SARS-CoV-2 variants. Study information: The COV1001 Ad26.COV2.S trial arm included the donor.

Specified treatment: around 19 received Ad26.COV2.S at low or high dose, single or two shots; about 5 received placebo; per-sample allocation not given. The investigators took samples on day 63 after the first vaccine or placebo injection. Profiled with immunoSEQ multiplex PCR; TCRdb holds only in-frame clones, not every one. The top ten clones hold about 1.5% of a sample with about 680,000 clones, around 90% of them seen once. The CDR3 covers 14 residues. V dropped 0 bases and J dropped 3; count of bases not matched to a gene: 3. The germline V gene encodes CDR1 GTSNPN and CDR2 SVGIG (reference sequence).

This TCR was recovered from a person aged 18-65 years who received the Ad26.COV2.S COVID-19 vaccine or a placebo. This specimen consisted of peripheral blood, obtained in a trial of Ad26.COV2.S vaccine versus placebo. V and J are TRBV30 and TRBJ2-3; TRBD2 agrees at 7 bases. The CDR3 loop reads CAWSVPGRTDTQYF. CDR3 nucleotide sequence: TGTGCCTGGAGTGTACCCGGGAGGACAGATACGCAGTATTTT.